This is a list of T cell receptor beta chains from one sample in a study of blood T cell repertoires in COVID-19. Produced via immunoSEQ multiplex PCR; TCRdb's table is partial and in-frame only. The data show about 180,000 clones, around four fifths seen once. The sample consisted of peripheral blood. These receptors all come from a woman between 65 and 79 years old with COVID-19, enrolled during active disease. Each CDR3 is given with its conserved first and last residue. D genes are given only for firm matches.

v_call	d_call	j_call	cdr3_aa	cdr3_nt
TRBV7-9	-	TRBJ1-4	CASIRTAGGEKLFF	TGTGCCAGCATCCGGACAGCCGGCGGAGAAAAACTGTTTTTT
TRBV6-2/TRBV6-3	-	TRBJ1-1	CASSSYPGTEAFF	TGTGCCAGCAGTTCCTACCCGGGCACTGAAGCTTTCTTT
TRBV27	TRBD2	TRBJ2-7	CASRLLAGANEQYF	TGTGCCAGCAGATTACTAGCGGGAGCCAACGAGCAGTACTTC
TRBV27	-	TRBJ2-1	CASTGKAEFYEQFF	TGTGCCAGCACCGGGAAAGCGGAGTTCTATGAGCAGTTCTTC
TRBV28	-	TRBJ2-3	CASSEVGTGVTDTQYF	TGTGCCAGCAGTGAGGTAGGGACGGGAGTAACAGATACGCAGTATTTT
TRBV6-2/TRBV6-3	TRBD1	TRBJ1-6	CASSYGTGPSSPLHF	TGTGCCAGCAGTTACGGGACAGGGCCGAGTTCACCCCTCCACTTT
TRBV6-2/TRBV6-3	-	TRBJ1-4	CASSRIATNEKLFF	TGTGCCAGCAGTCGTATCGCAACTAATGAAAAACTGTTTTTT
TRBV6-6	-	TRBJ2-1	CASSFGSGLSRNEQFF	TGTGCCAGCAGCTTCGGATCGGGACTCTCAAGGAATGAGCAGTTCTTC
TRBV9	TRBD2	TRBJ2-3	CASSLQPAGGRDTQYF	TGTGCCAGCAGCTTGCAGCCAGCGGGAGGGAGAGATACGCAGTATTTT
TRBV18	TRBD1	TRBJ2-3	CASSPQGADTQYF	TGTGCCAGCTCACCACAGGGGGCCGATACGCAGTATTTT